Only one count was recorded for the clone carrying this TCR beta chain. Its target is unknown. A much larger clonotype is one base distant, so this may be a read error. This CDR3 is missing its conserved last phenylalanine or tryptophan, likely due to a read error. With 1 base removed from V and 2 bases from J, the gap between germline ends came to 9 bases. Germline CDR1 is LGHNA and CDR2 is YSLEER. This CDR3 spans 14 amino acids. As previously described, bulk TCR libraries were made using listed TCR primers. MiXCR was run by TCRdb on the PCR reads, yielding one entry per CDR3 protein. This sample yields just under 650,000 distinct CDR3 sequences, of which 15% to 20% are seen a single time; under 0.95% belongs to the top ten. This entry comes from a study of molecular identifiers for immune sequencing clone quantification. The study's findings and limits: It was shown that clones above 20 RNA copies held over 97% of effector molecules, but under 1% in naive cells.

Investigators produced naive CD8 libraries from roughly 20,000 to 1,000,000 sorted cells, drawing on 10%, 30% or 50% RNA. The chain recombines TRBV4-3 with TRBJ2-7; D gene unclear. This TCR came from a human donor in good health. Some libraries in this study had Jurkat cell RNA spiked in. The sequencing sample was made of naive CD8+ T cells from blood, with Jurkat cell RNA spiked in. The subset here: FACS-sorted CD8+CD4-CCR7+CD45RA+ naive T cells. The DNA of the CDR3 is TGCGCCAGCAGCCAAGCCGCTTTTCCCTACGAGCAGTACCTC. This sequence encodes CASSQAAFPYEQYL.